The present T cell receptor beta chain was sequenced within a study of blood T cells in healthy people across ages. General study points: Naive and antigen-experienced cells were not separated, limiting conclusive comparison. The percentage of naive T cells correlated strongly with TCR beta diversity.

PCR was performed a second time for 7 to 11 cycles using a sample-barcoded 5' primer and a J-beta primer mix. Each cDNA molecule received a tag from a template-switch adaptor that had 12 random nucleotides. TCRdb reanalysed the 5' RACE reads using MiXCR and keeps one entry per CDR3 protein. The table records 800,000 or so distinct CDR3 sequences, under 80% of them present only once. Donors were systemically healthy Caucasian individuals from Russia aged about 6 to 95 years. This CDR3 has 16 amino acids. Germline CDR1 and CDR2: LGHNA and YSLEER. The V end was cut by 0 bases, the J end by 4 bases, with 15 bases between. Details on this clonotype: No antigen is known for it.

This chain joins TRBV4-3 and TRBJ1-2, with TRBD1 as a possible D gene (5 bases). This clonotype originated in a man under 40 in good health. Sequenced sample: blood. The CDR3: CASSQDSGRSPYGYTF. For the CDR3, the DNA is TGCGCCAGCAGCCAAGATTCGGGACGGAGCCCCTATGGCTACACCTTC.